The TCR beta chain under discussion was sequenced for a study of control samples from healthy donors and cancer patients (dated by TCRdb to the early 2020s). The receptor library was made with the immunoSEQ multiplex PCR assay. TCRdb retrieved this table from immuneACCESS and kept in-frame rearrangements only. Not all clones are present; in checked studies, unresolved V genes account for under half, and no reason is known for the remainder. This sample holds roughly 92,000 clones; about 89% were observed only once. The ten most abundant clones make up 7.5% to 9% of the sample. The CDR3 has 18 amino acids, counting the end cysteine and phenylalanine. The read is trimmed to its CDR3 DNA, 54 bases read in frame from base 1. CDR1 SGHVS and CDR2 FNYEAQ are derived from the germline V gene. V loses 2 bases at its end and J loses 5 bases; junction bases beyond the gene matches: 14. In the case of this clone: It lacks a known antigen. No clone much larger than this one lies a single base away; base qualities are absent.

The sequence came from a woman aged 55-70 years in good health. Sequencing was done on a sample of blood. The chain is assembled from TRBV7-6 and TRBJ1-5, with TRBD1 identical over 8 junction bases. CDR3 region: CASSLLPPSTGGYQPQHF. The nucleotides are TGTGCCAGCAGCTTACTCCCTCCTTCTACAGGGGGTTATCAGCCCCAGCATTTT.